This TCR beta chain appears in the sequencing data of a study of lymphopenia after photon versus proton radiotherapy. General study results and limits: Only patients who died were analyzed for survival; proton advantage is unproven.

Produced via immunoSEQ multiplex PCR; TCRdb's table is partial and in-frame only. The sample lists roughly 30,000 clones, roughly four fifths occurring once. As to this clone: The antigen is not known.

The CDR3 has 12 amino acids. Deletions cut 6 bases from V and 1 base from J, with 7 bases between. The germline CDR1 and CDR2 sequences are SGHAT and FQNNGV. The sample consisted of peripheral blood, taken from a patient treated with photon-based radiotherapy. The TCR was taken from a man aged 45-65 years with gastric cancer. The gene calls are TRBV11-2 and TRBJ2-7; the D is unclear. The CDR3 coding sequence is TGTGCCAGCAGACATACATCCTACGAGCAGTACTTC. This translates into CASRHTSYEQYF.